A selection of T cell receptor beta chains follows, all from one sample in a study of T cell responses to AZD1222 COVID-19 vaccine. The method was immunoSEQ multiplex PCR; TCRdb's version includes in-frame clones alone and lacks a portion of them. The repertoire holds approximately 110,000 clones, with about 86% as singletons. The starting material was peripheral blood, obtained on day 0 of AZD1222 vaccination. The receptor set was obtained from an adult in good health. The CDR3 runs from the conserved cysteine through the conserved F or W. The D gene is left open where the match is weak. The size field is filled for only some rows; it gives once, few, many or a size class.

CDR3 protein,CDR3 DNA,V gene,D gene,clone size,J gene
CASSISGFQPQHF,TGTGCCAGTAGTATTTCAGGTTTTCAGCCCCAGCATTTT,TRBV19,.,.,TRBJ1-5
CASGWTSGDTDTQYF,TGCGCCAGCGGCTGGACTAGCGGCGACACAGATACGCAGTATTTT,TRBV5-1,TRBD2,.,TRBJ2-3
CASSYSIAGGYYNEQFF,TGTGCCAGCAGTTATTCTATAGCGGGAGGATACTACAATGAGCAGTTCTTC,TRBV28,TRBD2,.,TRBJ2-1
CASSSPEDTGQGTGYTF,TGTGCCAGCAGCTCCCCCGAAGACACGGGACAGGGTACGGGCTACACCTTC,TRBV7-9,TRBD1,.,TRBJ1-2
CASSFLGYNYGYTF,TGTGCCAGCAGTTTTTTAGGGTATAACTATGGCTACACCTTC,TRBV6-5,.,.,TRBJ1-2
CASSPDRATQKLFF,TGTGCCAGCTCACCGGACAGGGCTACACAAAAACTGTTTTTT,TRBV18,TRBD1,.,TRBJ1-4
CATSTTKGGSYTGELFF,TGTGCCACCAGCACCACTAAAGGGGGCAGCTACACCGGGGAGCTGTTTTTT,TRBV15,TRBD1,.,TRBJ2-2
CASSLGEWSYGYTF,TGTGCCAGCAGCTTGGGGGAGTGGAGCTATGGCTACACCTTC,TRBV7-9,.,.,TRBJ1-2
CASRPSGPTGNEQFF,TGTGCCAGCAGACCTAGCGGGCCGACAGGAAATGAGCAGTTCTTC,TRBV28,TRBD2,.,TRBJ2-1
CATTVFGGELFF,TGTGCCACCACAGTGTTTGGCGGGGAGCTGTTTTTT,TRBV2,.,once,TRBJ2-2
CASSDSRVGGELFF,TGTGCCAGCAGTGACTCCAGGGTAGGCGGGGAGCTGTTTTTT,TRBV25-1,.,.,TRBJ2-2
CASSPYPGGETQYF,TGTGCCAGCAGCCCCTATCCAGGCGGAGAGACCCAGTACTTC,TRBV5-8,.,.,TRBJ2-5
CASGLGQRSTDTQYF,TGTGCCAGCGGACTAGGGCAGAGAAGCACAGATACGCAGTATTTT,TRBV27,TRBD2,.,TRBJ2-3
CASSLTSDVTDTQYF,TGCGCCAGCAGCCTGACTAGCGATGTAACAGATACGCAGTATTTT,TRBV4-3,TRBD2,.,TRBJ2-3
CASSFPNSNYGYTF,TGTGCCAGCAGTTTCCCGAATTCTAACTATGGCTACACCTTC,TRBV6-6,.,.,TRBJ1-2
CASSQDLRGHQPQHF,TGTGCCAGCAGCCAAGATTTGCGGGGGCATCAGCCCCAGCATTTT,TRBV3-1/TRBV3-2,.,.,TRBJ1-5
CASIPPGTSGDEQYF,TGTGCCAGCATCCCCCCCGGGACTAGCGGAGACGAGCAGTACTTC,TRBV9,TRBD2,.,TRBJ2-7
CASRNGPTQETQYF,TGCGCCAGCCGAAATGGACCAACGCAGGAGACCCAGTACTTC,TRBV5-1,.,few,TRBJ2-5
CASSLAQGDVYGYTF,TGCGCCAGCAGCTTGGCCCAGGGAGATGTCTATGGCTACACCTTC,TRBV5-1,.,.,TRBJ1-2
CASSLAGGQGYTF,TGTGCCAGCAGCTTGGCAGGGGGCCAGGGCTACACCTTC,TRBV5-6,TRBD1,.,TRBJ1-2
CASSSGGENFRQYF,TGTGCCAGCAGTTCAGGGGGGGAGAATTTTCGGCAGTACTTC,TRBV28,.,.,TRBJ2-7
CASSYVGGPYGYTF,TGTGCCAGCAGTTACGTCGGGGGACCCTATGGCTACACCTTC,TRBV6-5,.,once,TRBJ1-2
CASSKAARTREQYF,TGTGCCAGCAGCAAAGCGGCGCGCACCCGCGAGCAGTACTTC,TRBV21-1,.,.,TRBJ2-7
CASSSGLAGETQYF,TGCGCCAGCAGCTCCGGACTAGCGGGGGAGACCCAGTACTTC,TRBV5-1,TRBD2,.,TRBJ2-5
CASSLNRRLGSYNEQFF,TGTGCCAGCAGCTTAAACCGGAGGCTAGGCTCCTACAATGAGCAGTTCTTC,TRBV11-3,.,.,TRBJ2-1
CATSDYPGGTETQYF,TGTGCCACCAGTGATTACCCGGGAGGTACGGAGACCCAGTACTTC,TRBV24-1,TRBD2,.,TRBJ2-5
CASSLAQLNYGYTF,TGTGCCAGCAGCTTAGCACAGCTGAACTATGGCTACACCTTC,TRBV7-9,.,.,TRBJ1-2
CASSSGTRGPAIEQYF,TGCGCCAGCAGCTCCGGGACTAGAGGGCCTGCCATCGAGCAGTACTTC,TRBV5-1,TRBD2,few,TRBJ2-7
CASSHYGDRGYNEQFF,TGTGCCAGCAGCCACTATGGGGACAGGGGCTACAATGAGCAGTTCTTC,TRBV3-1/TRBV3-2,TRBD1,.,TRBJ2-1